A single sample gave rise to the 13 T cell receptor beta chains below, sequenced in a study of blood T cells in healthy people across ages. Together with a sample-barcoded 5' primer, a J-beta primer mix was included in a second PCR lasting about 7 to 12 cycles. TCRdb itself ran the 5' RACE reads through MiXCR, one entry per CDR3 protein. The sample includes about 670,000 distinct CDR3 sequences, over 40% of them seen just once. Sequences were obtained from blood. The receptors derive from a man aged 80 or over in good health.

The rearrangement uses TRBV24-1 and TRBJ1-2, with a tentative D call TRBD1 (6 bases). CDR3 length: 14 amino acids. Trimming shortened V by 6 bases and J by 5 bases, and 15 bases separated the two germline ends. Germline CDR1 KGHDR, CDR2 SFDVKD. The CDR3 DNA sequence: TGTGCCACCAGTAAAAAGGGGGATTCTTATGGCTACACCTTC. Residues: CATSKKGDSYGYTF.

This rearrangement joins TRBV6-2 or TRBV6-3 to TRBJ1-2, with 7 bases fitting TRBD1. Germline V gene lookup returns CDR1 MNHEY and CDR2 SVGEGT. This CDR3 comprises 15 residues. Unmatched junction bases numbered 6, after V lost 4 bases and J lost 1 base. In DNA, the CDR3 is TGTGCCAGCAGTTCCTGGGACAGTTTTAACTATGGCTACACCTTC. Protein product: CASSSWDSFNYGYTF.

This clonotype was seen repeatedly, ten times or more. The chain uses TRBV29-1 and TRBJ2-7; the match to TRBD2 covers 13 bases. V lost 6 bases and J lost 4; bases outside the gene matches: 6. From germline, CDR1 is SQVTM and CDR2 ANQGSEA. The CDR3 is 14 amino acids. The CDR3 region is CSVGTSGARYEQYF. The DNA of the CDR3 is TGCAGCGTGGGGACTAGCGGGGCGAGATACGAGCAGTACTTC.

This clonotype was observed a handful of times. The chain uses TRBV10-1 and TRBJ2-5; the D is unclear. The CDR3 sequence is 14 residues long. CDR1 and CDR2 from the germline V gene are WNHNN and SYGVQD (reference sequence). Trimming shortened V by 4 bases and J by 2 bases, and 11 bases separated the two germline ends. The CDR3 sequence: CASSASLGQETQYF. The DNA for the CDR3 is TGCGCCAGCAGTGCCAGCCTGGGGCAAGAGACCCAGTACTTC.

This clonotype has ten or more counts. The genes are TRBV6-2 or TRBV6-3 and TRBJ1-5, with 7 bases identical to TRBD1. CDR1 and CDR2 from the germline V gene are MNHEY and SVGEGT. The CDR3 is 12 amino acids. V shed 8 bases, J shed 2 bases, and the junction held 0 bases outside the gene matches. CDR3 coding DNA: TGTGCCAGCGGGACAGGCAATCAGCCCCAGCATTTT. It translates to CASGTGNQPQHF.

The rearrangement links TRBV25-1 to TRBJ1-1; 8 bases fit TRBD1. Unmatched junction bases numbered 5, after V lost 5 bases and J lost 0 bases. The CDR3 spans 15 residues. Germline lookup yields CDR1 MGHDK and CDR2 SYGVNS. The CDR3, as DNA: TGTGCCAGCAGTTCAGAACAGGGGGTGAACACTGAAGCTTTCTTT. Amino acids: CASSSEQGVNTEAFF.

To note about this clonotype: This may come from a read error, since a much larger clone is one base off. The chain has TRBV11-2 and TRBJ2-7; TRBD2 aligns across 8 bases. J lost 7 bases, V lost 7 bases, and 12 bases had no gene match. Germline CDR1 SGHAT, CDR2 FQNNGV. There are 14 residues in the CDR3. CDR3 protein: CASTLSGKMGEQYF. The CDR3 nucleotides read TGTGCCAGCACTCTTAGCGGGAAAATGGGTGAGCAGTACTTC.

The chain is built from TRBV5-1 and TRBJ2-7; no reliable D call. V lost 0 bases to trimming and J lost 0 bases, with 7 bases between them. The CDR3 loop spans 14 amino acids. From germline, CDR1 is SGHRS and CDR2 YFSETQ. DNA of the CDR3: TGCGCCAGCAGCTTGGTGGTGAGCTCCTACGAGCAGTACTTC. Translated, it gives CASSLVVSSYEQYF. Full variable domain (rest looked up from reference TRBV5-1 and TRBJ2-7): KAGVTQTPRYLIKTRGQQVTLSCSPISGHRSVSWYQQTPGQGLQFLFEYFSETQRNKGNFPGRFSGRQFSNSRSEMNVSTLELGDSALYLCASSLVVSSYEQYFGPGTRLTVT.

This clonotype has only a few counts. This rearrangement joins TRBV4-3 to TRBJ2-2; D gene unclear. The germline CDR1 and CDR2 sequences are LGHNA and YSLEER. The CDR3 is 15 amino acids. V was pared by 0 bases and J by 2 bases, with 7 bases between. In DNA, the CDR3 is TGCGCCAGCAGCCAAGATGGGATTAACACCGGGGAGCTGTTTTTT. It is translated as CASSQDGINTGELFF.

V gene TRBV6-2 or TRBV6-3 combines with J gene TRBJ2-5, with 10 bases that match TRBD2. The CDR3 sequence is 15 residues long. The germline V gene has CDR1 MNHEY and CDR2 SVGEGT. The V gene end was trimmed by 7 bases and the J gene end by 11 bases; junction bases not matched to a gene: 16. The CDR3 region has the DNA TGTGCCAGCACCCCTAGGACTAGCGGCAGAAGGGAGCAGTACTTC. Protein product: CASTPRTSGRREQYF.

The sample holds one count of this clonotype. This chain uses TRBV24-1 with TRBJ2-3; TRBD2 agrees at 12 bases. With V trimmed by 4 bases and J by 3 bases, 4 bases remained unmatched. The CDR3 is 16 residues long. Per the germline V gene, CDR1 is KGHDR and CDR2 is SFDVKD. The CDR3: CATSDPSGGATDTQYF. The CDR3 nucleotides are TGTGCCACCAGTGACCCTAGCGGGGGGGCAACAGATACGCAGTATTTT.

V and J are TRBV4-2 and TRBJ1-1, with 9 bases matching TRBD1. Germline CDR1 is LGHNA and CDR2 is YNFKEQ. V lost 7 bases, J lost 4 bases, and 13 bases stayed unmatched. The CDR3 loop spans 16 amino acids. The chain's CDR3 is CASNPGTGHGSTEAFF. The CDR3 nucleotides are TGTGCCAGCAACCCCGGGACAGGGCATGGAAGCACTGAAGCTTTCTTT.

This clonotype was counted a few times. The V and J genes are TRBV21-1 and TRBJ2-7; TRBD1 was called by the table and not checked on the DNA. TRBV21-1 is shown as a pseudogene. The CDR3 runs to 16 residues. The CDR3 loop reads CASSKPGSRNSYEQYF. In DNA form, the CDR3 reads TGTGCCAGCAGCAAACCCGGAAGCAGAAACTCCTACGAGCAGTACTTC.